What follows is one T cell receptor (beta chain) and its context. Authors' analysis steps: It was from reference gene primer amplification that nucleated cell counts were estimated. The data were produced by immunoSEQ multiplex PCR, yet TCRdb's version contains in-frame clones alone and is incomplete. Clonal size and the V and J genes are those of that table, whereas D and trimming came from the DNA. The sample lists under 200,000 clones; 87% were seen once. The record originates from a study of blood T cell repertoires in COVID-19. Overall study context: Collection of acute and convalescent COVID-19 samples took place in the United States, Italy and Spain.

The sequenced material came from peripheral blood. This receptor was obtained from a man aged 55 to 70 with active or convalescent COVID-19.

The CDR3 sequence is CASSEEGAGNTEAFF. Here the CDR3 DNA reads TGTGCCAGCAGTGAGGAGGGGGCGGGGAACACTGAAGCTTTCTTT. This rearrangement joins TRBV25-1 to TRBJ1-1; 7 bases are a match to TRBD1. The V segment lost 3 bases and the J segment 1 base; nucleotides outside the gene matches: 5. CDR1 is MGHDK and CDR2 is SYGVNS in the germline V gene. CDR3 length: 15 residues. The full variable domain, in which reference TRBV25-1 and TRBJ1-1 provide the parts outside the CDR3, is EADIYQTPRYLVIGTGKKITLECSQTMGHDKMYWYQQDPGMELHLIHYSYGVNSTEKGDLSSESTVSRIRTEHFPLTLESARPSHTSQYLCASSEEGAGNTEAFFGQGTRLTVV.